This entry describes one T cell receptor (beta chain). Its antigen remains unknown. Generated by immunoSEQ multiplex PCR, the TCRdb table keeps only in-frame clones and is missing some. The sample lists tens of thousands of clones; approximately 90% were seen once. The data belong to a study of T cell responses to AZD1222 COVID-19 vaccine. Overall study findings and caveats: At 160-218 and 743-854, vaccine-associated CD4 TCRs were dominant, and they spanned spike.

Trimming at V came to 5 bases and at J to 12 bases, leaving 19 bases not matched to a gene. This CDR3 has 16 residues. Germline CDR1 is MGHRA and CDR2 is YSYEKL. Timing groups of about 4 and about 12 weeks for second doses were pooled. This TCR was sampled from an adult who received the AZD1222 COVID-19 vaccine. The rearrangement uses TRBV4-1 and TRBJ2-1, with 7 bases that match TRBD2. Sequencing used peripheral blood, obtained 28 days after the second AZD1222 dose. DNA of the CDR3: TGCGCCAGCAGCGCTAGCGGTTCTACAATGAGCGGTTGGCAGTTCTTC. Translation gives CASSASGSTMSGWQFF.